This T cell receptor beta chain was recorded in a study of regulatory T cells in long-lasting Graves disease. Time point here: persistent/refractory GD, antithyroid drugs over 5 years with positive TRAb. Making the TCR library involved RNA that had been extracted from PBMCs. In its sample, this clonotype was seen many times. The CDR3 runs 11 residues. V lost 5 bases to trimming and J lost 8 bases, with 9 bases between them. Assembly of TCR beta libraries relied on iRepertoire HTBI primers together with Arm-PCR of CDR3 regions. TCRdb passed the multiplex PCR reads through MiXCR, listing each CDR3 protein once. Of around 460,000 distinct CDR3 sequences in the sample, 22% were seen once.

The receptor was isolated from a female donor with Graves disease. This chain connects TRBV12-3 or TRBV12-4 to TRBJ1-1; no clear D gene. The starting material was peripheral blood mononuclear cells (PBMCs), obtained when the disease was refractory, from a patient treated with antithyroid drugs. The CDR3, as DNA: TGTGCCAGCAGTCTCGGATACGAAGCTTTCTTT. It yields the protein CASSLGYEAFF.